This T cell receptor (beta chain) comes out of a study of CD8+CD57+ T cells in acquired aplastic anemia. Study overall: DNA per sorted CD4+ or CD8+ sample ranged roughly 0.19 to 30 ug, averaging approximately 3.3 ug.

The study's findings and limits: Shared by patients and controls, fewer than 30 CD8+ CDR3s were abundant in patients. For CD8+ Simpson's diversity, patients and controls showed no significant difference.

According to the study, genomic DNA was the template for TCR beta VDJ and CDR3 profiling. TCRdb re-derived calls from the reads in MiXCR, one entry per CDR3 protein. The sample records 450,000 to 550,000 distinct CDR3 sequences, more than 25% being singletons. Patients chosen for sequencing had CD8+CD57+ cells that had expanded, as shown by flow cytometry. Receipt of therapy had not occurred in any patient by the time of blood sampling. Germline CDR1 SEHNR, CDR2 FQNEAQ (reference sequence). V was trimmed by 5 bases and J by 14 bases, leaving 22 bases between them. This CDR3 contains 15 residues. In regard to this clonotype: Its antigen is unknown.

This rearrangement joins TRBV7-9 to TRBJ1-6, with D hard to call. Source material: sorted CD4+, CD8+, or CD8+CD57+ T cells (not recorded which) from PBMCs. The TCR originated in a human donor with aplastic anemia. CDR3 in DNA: TGTGCCAGCAGCCTAGAAGAAGGAATCCTCTCATCCCTCCACTTT. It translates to CASSLEEGILSSLHF.